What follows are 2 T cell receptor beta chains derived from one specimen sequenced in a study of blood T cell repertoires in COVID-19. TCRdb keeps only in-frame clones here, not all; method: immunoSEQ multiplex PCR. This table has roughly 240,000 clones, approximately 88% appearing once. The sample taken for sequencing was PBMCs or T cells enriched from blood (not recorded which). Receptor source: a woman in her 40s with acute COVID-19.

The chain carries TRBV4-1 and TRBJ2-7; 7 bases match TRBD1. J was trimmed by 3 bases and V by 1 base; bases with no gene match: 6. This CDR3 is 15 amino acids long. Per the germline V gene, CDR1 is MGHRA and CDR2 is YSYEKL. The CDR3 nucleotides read TGCGCCAGCAGCCAAGTAGGCCGACAGGGCTACGAGCAGTACTTC. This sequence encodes CASSQVGRQGYEQYF.

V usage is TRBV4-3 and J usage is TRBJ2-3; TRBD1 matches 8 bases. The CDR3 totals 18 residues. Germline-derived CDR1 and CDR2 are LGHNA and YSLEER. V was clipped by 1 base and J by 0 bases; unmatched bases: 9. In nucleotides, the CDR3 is TGCGCCAGCAGCCAAGTGGGGACAGGAGACCCTAGCACAGATACGCAGTATTTT. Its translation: CASSQVGTGDPSTDTQYF.